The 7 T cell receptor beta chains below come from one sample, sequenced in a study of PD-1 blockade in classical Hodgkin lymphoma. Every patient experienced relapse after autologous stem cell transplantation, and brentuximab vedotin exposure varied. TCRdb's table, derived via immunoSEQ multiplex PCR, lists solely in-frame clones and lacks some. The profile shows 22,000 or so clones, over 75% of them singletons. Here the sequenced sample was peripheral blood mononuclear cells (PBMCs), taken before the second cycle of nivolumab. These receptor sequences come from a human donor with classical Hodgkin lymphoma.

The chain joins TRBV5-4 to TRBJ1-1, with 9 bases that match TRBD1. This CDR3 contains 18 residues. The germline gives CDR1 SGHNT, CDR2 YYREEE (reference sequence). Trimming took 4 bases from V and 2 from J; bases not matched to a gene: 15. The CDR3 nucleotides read TGTGCCAGCAGCCACCCCCGACAGGGGGGGACGGGAAACACTGAAGCTTTCTTT. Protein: CASSHPRQGGTGNTEAFF.

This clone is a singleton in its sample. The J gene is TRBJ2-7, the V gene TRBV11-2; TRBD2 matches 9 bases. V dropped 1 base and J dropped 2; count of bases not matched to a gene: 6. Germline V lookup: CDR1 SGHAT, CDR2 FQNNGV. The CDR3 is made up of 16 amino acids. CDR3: CASSLVSSGMTYEQYF. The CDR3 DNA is TGTGCCAGCAGCTTAGTCTCTAGCGGGATGACCTACGAGCAGTACTTC.

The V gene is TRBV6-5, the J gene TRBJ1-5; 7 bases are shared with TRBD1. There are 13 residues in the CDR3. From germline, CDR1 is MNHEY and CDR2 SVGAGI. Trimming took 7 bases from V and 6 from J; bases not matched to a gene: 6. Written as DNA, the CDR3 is TGTGCCAGCATGATTCAGGGGGGTCAGCCCCAGCATTTT. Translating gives CASMIQGGQPQHF.

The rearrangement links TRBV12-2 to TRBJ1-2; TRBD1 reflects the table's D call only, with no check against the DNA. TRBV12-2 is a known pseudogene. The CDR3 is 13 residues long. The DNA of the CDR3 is TGTGCAAGTCGTTCCCAGCGACAGGGAGGCTACACCTTC. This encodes CASRSQRQGGYTF.

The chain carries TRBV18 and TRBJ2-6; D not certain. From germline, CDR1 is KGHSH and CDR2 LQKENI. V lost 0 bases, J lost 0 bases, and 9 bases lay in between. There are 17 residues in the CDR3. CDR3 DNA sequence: TGTGCCAGCTCACCACCCGGACGTCACTCTGGGGCCAACGTCCTGACTTTC. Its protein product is CASSPPGRHSGANVLTF.

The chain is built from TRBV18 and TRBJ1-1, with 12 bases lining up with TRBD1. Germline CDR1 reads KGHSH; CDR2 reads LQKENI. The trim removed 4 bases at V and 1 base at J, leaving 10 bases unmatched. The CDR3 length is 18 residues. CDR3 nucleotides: TGTGCCAGCTCACAACGAGGGACAGGGGGCCTTCCGAACACTGAAGCTTTCTTT. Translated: CASSQRGTGGLPNTEAFF.

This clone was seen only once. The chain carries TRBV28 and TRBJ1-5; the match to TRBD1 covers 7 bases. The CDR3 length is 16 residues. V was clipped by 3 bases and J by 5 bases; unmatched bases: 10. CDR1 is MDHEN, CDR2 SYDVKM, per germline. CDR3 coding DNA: TGTGCCAGCAGTTTTGGGTACAGGGGCACGGATCAGCCCCAGCATTTT. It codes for CASSFGYRGTDQPQHF.